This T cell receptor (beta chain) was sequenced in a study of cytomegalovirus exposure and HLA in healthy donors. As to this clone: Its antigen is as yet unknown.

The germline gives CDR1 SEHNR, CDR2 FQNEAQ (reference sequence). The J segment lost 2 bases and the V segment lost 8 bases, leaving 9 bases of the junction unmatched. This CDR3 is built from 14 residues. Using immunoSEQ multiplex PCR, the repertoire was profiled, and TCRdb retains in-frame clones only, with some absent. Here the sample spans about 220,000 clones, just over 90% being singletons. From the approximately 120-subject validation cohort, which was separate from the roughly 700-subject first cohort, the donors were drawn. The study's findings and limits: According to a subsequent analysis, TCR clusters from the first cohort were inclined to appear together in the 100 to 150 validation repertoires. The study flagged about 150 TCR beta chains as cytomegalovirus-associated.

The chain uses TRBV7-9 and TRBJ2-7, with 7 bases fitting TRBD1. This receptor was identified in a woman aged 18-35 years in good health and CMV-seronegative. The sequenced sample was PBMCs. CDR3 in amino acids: CASAGQAIPYEQYF. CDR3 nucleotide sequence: TGTGCCAGCGCCGGACAGGCGATCCCCTACGAGCAGTACTTC.